This T cell receptor (beta chain) is from a study of spatial heterogeneity in lung cancer. Study-level background: Matched bulk RNA-seq yielded a T cell module score, and TCR transcript counts in tumor regions correlated strongly with that score. Study findings and constraints: Expanded intratumoral alpha and beta TCR counts tracked tumor mutation counts.

The trim removed 6 bases at V and 7 bases at J, leaving 5 bases unmatched. The CDR3 extends over 12 amino acids. Germline CDR1 and CDR2: SNHLY and FYNNEI. Documented time point: sample taken at primary tumor resection. Samples were donated by 72 untreated early-stage non-small cell lung cancer patients. In each case, whole RNA from tumor, nontumor lung or frozen PBMC was sequenced unsorted. Details on this clonotype: Its target is unknown.

Every molecule of TCR cDNA had its own unique molecular identifier. TCRdb reprocessed the 5' RACE reads with MiXCR, giving one entry per CDR3 protein. Among 550 to 700 distinct CDR3 sequences listed, approximately 9.7% were seen once. The sample in question was lung tumor tissue, obtained at surgery. The chain joins TRBV2 to TRBJ2-7; 8 nucleotides agree with TRBD1. The sequence derives from a male donor with early-stage non-small cell lung cancer. CDR3 residues: CASRRQGNEQYF. CDR3 nucleotide sequence: TGTGCCAGCAGGAGACAGGGGAATGAGCAGTACTTC. The full variable domain, in which reference TRBV2 and TRBJ2-7 provide the parts outside the CDR3, is EPEVTQTPSHQVTQMGQEVILRCVPISNHLYFYWYRQILGQKVEFLVSFYNNEISEKSEIFDDQFSVERPDGSNFTLKIRSTKLEDSAMYFCASRRQGNEQYFGPGTRLTVT.